These T cell receptor beta chains were read from a single sample in a study of metastatic and nonmetastatic thyroid tumors. MiXCR was used by TCRdb to re-call the PCR reads. This table has roughly 40,000 clones, about a sixth appearing once. The specimen sequenced was blood. These receptors were collected from a female donor with papillary thyroid cancer or a benign thyroid nodule (not recorded which). Some clones in this sample may be carry-over from other donors' samples. CDR3s include the opening cysteine and the closing phenylalanine or tryptophan. The order of the fields is clone size, D gene, J gene, V gene, CDR3 DNA, CDR3 protein. The D gene is left open where the match is weak. Size is omitted from some rows. Given values are once, few, many or a class for expanded clones.

clone_size: few
d_call: NA
j_call: TRBJ2-2
v_call: TRBV10-3
cdr3_nt: TGTGCCATCGGTGGGCTATCGGACACCGGGGATCTGTTTTTT
cdr3_aa: CAIGGLSDTGDLFF

clone_size: many
d_call: NA
j_call: TRBJ1-3
v_call: TRBV5-6
cdr3_nt: TGTGCCAGCAGCTTAGGGGGATCTGGAAACACCATATATTTT
cdr3_aa: CASSLGGSGNTIYF

clone_size: many
d_call: TRBD1
j_call: TRBJ1-5
v_call: TRBV10-3
cdr3_nt: TGTGCCATCAGTGAGTCACCCTTTCAACAGGGGAATCAGCCCCAGCATTTT
cdr3_aa: CAISESPFQQGNQPQHF

clone_size: NA
d_call: NA
j_call: TRBJ1-1
v_call: TRBV19
cdr3_nt: TGTGCCAGTAGTATCGGGGCTATTGCTTCAAACACTGAAGCTTTCTTT
cdr3_aa: CASSIGAIASNTEAFF

clone_size: many
d_call: NA
j_call: TRBJ1-6
v_call: TRBV18
cdr3_nt: TGTGCCAGCTCCGACAGGAGAAATAATTCACCCCTCCACTTT
cdr3_aa: CASSDRRNNSPLHF

clone_size: many
d_call: NA
j_call: TRBJ2-2
v_call: TRBV7-8
cdr3_nt: TGTGCCAGCGACGGCGGGGAGCTGTTTTTT
cdr3_aa: CASDGGELFF

clone_size: few
d_call: NA
j_call: TRBJ2-7
v_call: TRBV7-9
cdr3_nt: TGTGCCAGCAGCCCTACTAGTTACGAGCAGTACTTC
cdr3_aa: CASSPTSYEQYF

clone_size: few
d_call: TRBD1
j_call: TRBJ2-7
v_call: TRBV28
cdr3_nt: TGTGCCAGCAGTTTCCGGACAGGGTCCTACGAGCAGTACTTC
cdr3_aa: CASSFRTGSYEQYF

clone_size: many
d_call: TRBD1
j_call: TRBJ1-2
v_call: TRBV19
cdr3_nt: TGTGCCAGTAGTGCAACAGGGGTGGACTATGGCTACACCTTC
cdr3_aa: CASSATGVDYGYTF

clone_size: many
d_call: NA
j_call: TRBJ2-7
v_call: TRBV28
cdr3_nt: TGTGCCAGCAGTTACCACGAGCAGTACTTC
cdr3_aa: CASSYHEQYF

clone_size: many
d_call: TRBD1
j_call: TRBJ1-2
v_call: TRBV10-3
cdr3_nt: TGTGCCATCAGGGACAGGGTAGGGACCTATGGCTACACCTTC
cdr3_aa: CAIRDRVGTYGYTF

clone_size: once
d_call: TRBD1
j_call: TRBJ1-1
v_call: TRBV19
cdr3_nt: TGTGCCAGTACCTCCCGGGACAGGGCCACCCCACTGAACACTGAAGCTTTCTTT
cdr3_aa: CASTSRDRATPLNTEAFF

clone_size: many
d_call: NA
j_call: TRBJ1-1
v_call: TRBV18
cdr3_nt: TGTGCCAGCTCACCCGCCGGAAGGGATTCGATGAACACTGAAGCTTTCTTT
cdr3_aa: CASSPAGRDSMNTEAFF

clone_size: many
d_call: NA
j_call: TRBJ1-2
v_call: TRBV5-1
cdr3_nt: TGCGCCAGCAGCCTGGACAGAATGTATGGCTACACCTTC
cdr3_aa: CASSLDRMYGYTF

clone_size: once
d_call: TRBD1
j_call: TRBJ1-2
v_call: TRBV20-1
cdr3_nt: TGCAGTGCTAGAACTTGGACAGGTCATTATTATGGCTACACCTTC
cdr3_aa: CSARTWTGHYYGYTF

clone_size: many
d_call: NA
j_call: TRBJ2-2
v_call: TRBV13
cdr3_nt: TGTGCCAGCAGCTTAGTGTTGAACACCGGGGAGCTGTTTTTT
cdr3_aa: CASSLVLNTGELFF

clone_size: many
d_call: TRBD2
j_call: TRBJ2-5
v_call: TRBV7-2
cdr3_nt: TGTGCCAGCAGCTTTCCCGGGACGAGCGGGAGGAAGACCCAGTACTTC
cdr3_aa: CASSFPGTSGRKTQYF